The entry below describes one T cell receptor (beta chain). The target antigen is unknown. An end of the junction does not agree with germline; a read error may underlie this. Per germline, CDR1 WSHSY and CDR2 SAAADI. The CDR3 is 17 residues long. Priming with a constant-region primer yielded TCR beta cDNA from 500 ng total RNA. Three rounds of nested multiplex PCR with slightly modified ARM-PCR produced TCR beta libraries. Amplification in the first two PCR rounds was performed using TRBV1-TRBV30 forward primers and a C-beta reverse primer for 10 cycles each. MiXCR, applied by TCRdb to the multiplex PCR reads, yields one record per CDR3 protein. There are 90,000 to 100,000 distinct CDR3 sequences in the sample; around 63% occur only once, and just over 9.5% lies in the top ten. The sample is drawn from a study of tumor-infiltrating lymphocytes in primary liver carcinoma. DNA and RNA were both co-extracted from about 19-30 mg of bulk tissue that had not been sorted. Five separate regions per tumor were sampled.

General study findings and limits: Tumor-adjacent and tumor-blood pairs displayed less overlap than did pairs of tumor regions. Blood fell significantly below tumors in its top-250-clone fraction (p = 0.039).

This TCR was recovered from a woman aged 60-75 years with primary liver carcinoma and hepatitis B virus infection. The sequencing sample was made of liver tumor tissue from sampling region 5. Subset here: tumor region T5, tumor centre. The rearrangement uses TRBV10-2 and TRBJ2-5, with 15 bases fitting TRBD2. The CDR3 reads CASGEGLAGGGHETQCF. The CDR3 coding sequence is TGCGCCAGCGGTGAGGGACTAGCGGGAGGAGGTCACGAGACCCAGTGCTTC.